This entry features one T cell receptor (beta chain) sequence. The target antigen is unknown. PCR involved 60 Vbeta and 13 Jbeta primers. Generated by immunoSEQ multiplex PCR, the TCRdb table keeps only in-frame clones and is missing some. The sample has approximately 190,000 clones; approximately 78% are singletons. J was trimmed by 5 bases and V by 4 bases; bases with no gene match: 14. The CDR3 covers 18 residues. Germline assignment: CDR1 SGHRS and CDR2 YFSETQ. The data stem from a study of cytomegalovirus exposure and HLA in healthy donors. Findings and limits, study-wide: What was likely a sequencing artifact was a cluster of highly shared sequence variants. Later on, analysis showed that most CMV-associated TCR beta chains appeared to be HLA-restricted. When analyzed later, a missense DCLRE1C variant was found to be linked to TCR beta V- and J-gene trimming.

The rearrangement uses TRBV5-1 and TRBJ2-2; 10 bases fit TRBD1. The sequenced sample consisted of PBMCs. This TCR was sampled from a woman aged 30 to 39 in good health and CMV-seropositive. CDR3 coding DNA: TGCGCCAGCAGCGCGTCCGGGACAGGGGATGTTATTACCGGGGAGCTGTTTTTT. This gives the protein CASSASGTGDVITGELFF. Filled out from reference TRBV5-1 and TRBJ2-2, the complete variable domain reads KAGVTQTPRYLIKTRGQQVTLSCSPISGHRSVSWYQQTPGQGLQFLFEYFSETQRNKGNFPGRFSGRQFSNSRSEMNVSTLELGDSALYLCASSASGTGDVITGELFFGEGSRLTVL.